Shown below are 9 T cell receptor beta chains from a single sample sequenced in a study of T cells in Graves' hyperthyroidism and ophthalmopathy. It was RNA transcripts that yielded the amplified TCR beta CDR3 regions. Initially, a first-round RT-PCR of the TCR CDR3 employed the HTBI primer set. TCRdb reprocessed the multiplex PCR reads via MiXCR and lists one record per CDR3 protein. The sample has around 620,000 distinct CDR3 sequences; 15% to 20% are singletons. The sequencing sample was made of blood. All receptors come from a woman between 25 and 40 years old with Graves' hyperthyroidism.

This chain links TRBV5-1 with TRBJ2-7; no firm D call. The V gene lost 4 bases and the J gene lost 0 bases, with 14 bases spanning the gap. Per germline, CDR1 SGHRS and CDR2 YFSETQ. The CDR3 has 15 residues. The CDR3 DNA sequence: TGCGCCAGCAGCCAAATCTCGGACGACTCCTACGAGCAGTACTTC. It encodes CASSQISDDSYEQYF.

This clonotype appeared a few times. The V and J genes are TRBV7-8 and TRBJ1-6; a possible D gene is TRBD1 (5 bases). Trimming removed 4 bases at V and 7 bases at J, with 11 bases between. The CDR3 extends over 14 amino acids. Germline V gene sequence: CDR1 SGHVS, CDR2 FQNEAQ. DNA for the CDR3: TGTGCCAGCAGCTCCAGGACAACGAATTCACCCCTCCACTTT. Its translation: CASSSRTTNSPLHF.

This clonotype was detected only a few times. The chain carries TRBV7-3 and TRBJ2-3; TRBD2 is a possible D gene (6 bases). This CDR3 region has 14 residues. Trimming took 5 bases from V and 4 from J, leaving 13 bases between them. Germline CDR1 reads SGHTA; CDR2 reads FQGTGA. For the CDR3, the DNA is TGTGCCAGCAGCCCAACGGGAGCAGCAGATACGCAGTATTTT. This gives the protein CASSPTGAADTQYF.

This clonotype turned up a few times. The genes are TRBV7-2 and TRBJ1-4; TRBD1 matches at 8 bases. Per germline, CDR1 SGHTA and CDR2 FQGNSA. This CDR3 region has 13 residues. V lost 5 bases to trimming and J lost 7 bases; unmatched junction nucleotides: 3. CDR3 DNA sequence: TGTGCCAGCAGCACCGACAGGGGTGAAAAACTGTTTTTT. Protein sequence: CASSTDRGEKLFF.

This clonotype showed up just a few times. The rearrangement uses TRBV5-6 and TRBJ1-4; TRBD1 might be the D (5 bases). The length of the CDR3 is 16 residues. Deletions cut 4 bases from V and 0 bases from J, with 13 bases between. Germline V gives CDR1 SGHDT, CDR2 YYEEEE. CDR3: CASSAWRGATNEKLFF. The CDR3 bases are TGTGCCAGCAGCGCCTGGCGAGGGGCAACTAATGAAAAACTGTTTTTT.

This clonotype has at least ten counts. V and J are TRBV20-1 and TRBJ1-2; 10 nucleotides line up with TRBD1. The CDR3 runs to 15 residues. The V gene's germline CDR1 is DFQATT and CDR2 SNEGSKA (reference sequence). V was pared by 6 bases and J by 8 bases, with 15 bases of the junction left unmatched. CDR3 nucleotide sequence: TGCAGTGCCCCTTGGAGACAGGGGGCATTGGTAGGCTACACCTTC. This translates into CSAPWRQGALVGYTF.

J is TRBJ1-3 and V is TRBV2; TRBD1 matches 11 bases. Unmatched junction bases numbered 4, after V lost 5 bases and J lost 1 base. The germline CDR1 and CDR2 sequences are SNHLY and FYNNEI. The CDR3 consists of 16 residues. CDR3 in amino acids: CASSKGTGGSGNTIYF. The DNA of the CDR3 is TGTGCCAGCAGTAAAGGGACAGGGGGGTCTGGAAACACCATATATTTT.

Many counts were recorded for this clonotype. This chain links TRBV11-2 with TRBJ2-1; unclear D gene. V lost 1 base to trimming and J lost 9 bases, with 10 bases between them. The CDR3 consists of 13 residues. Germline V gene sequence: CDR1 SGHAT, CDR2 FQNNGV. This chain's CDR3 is CASSLGFGGEQFF. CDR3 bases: TGTGCCAGCAGCTTAGGTTTTGGCGGTGAGCAGTTCTTC. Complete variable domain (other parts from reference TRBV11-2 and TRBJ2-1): EAGVAQSPRYKIIEKRQSVAFWCNPISGHATLYWYQQILGQGPKLLIQFQNNGVVDDSQLPKDRFSAERLKGVDSTLKIQPAKLEDSAVYLCASSLGFGGEQFFGPGTRLTVL.

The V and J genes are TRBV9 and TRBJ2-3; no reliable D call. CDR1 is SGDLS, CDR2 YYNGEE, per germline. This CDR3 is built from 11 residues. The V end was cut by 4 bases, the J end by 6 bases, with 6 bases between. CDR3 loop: CASSPWDTQYF. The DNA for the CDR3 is TGTGCCAGCAGCCCCTGGGATACGCAGTATTTT.